These T cell receptor beta chains were read from a single sample in a study of T-cell memory formation after mild COVID-19. TCRdb analysed the 5' RACE reads with MiXCR anew, one entry per CDR3 protein. This sample has fewer than 500,000 distinct CDR3 sequences, with around a quarter found just once. Sequencing was carried out using PBMCs or a T cell subset sorted from them (not recorded which). The receptors shown here come from an adult woman who had mild COVID-19 (a few samples of this study predate the infection). Cell type and time point are not known. Both conserved end residues are part of each CDR3. A D gene is named only where the DNA matches it firmly. Clone size is stated in some rows and not others, as once, few, many or a class when expanded.

abundance | d_gene | j_gene | v_gene | CDR3aa | CDR3nt
- | - | TRBJ1-2 | TRBV20-1 | CSAQVKGGYGYTF | TGCAGTGCCCAGGTGAAGGGAGGGTATGGCTACACCTTC
- | TRBD2 | TRBJ2-3 | TRBV4-2 | CASSQVAGSTDTQYF | TGTGCCAGCAGCCAAGTAGCGGGAAGCACAGATACGCAGTATTTT
few | - | TRBJ2-7 | TRBV10-3 | CAISRRDGSSSYEQYF | TGTGCCATCAGTAGGCGGGACGGATCGAGCTCCTACGAGCAGTACTTC
- | TRBD1 | TRBJ2-5 | TRBV5-1 | CASSGDRGKYF | TGCGCCAGCAGCGGGGACAGGGGAAAATACTTC
- | TRBD1 | TRBJ2-7 | TRBV6-5 | CASRLTGGGSSYEQYF | TGTGCCAGCAGACTGACAGGGGGCGGATCATCCTACGAGCAGTACTTC
- | - | TRBJ2-2 | TRBV3-1 | CASSQESYTGELFF | TGTGCCAGCAGCCAAGAGTCCTACACCGGGGAGCTGTTTTTT
few | - | TRBJ2-1 | TRBV12-3/TRBV12-4 | CASRTAATTYNEQFF | TGTGCCAGCAGGACAGCGGCAACCACCTACAATGAGCAGTTCTTC
- | TRBD1 | TRBJ2-7 | TRBV20-1 | CSARPGTGSYEQYF | TGCAGTGCTAGACCGGGGACAGGGAGCTACGAGCAGTACTTC
few | TRBD2 | TRBJ2-5 | TRBV12-5 | CASAKGLAEQETQYF | TGTGCTAGTGCTAAGGGACTAGCGGAACAAGAGACCCAGTACTTC
few | TRBD1 | TRBJ2-2 | TRBV3-1 | CASSQETGLSGELFF | TGTGCCAGCAGCCAAGAGACAGGGCTTTCAGGGGAGCTGTTTTTT
few | - | TRBJ2-7 | TRBV25-1 | CASSGRGSGTYEQYF | TGTGCCAGCAGTGGTAGGGGGTCGGGAACCTACGAGCAGTACTTC
few | TRBD1 | TRBJ1-1 | TRBV6-2/TRBV6-3 | CASETGFRTEAFF | TGTGCCAGCGAGACAGGGTTCAGGACTGAAGCTTTCTTT
few | - | TRBJ2-7 | TRBV29-1 | CSVATGTPLPGEQYF | TGCAGCGTTGCAACCGGGACACCACTCCCTGGCGAGCAGTACTTC
many | - | TRBJ2-1 | TRBV7-2 | CASVVSLGGNEQFF | TGTGCCAGCGTCGTCTCCCTCGGGGGCAATGAGCAGTTCTTC
- | - | TRBJ2-5 | TRBV5-1 | CASSLAVQGIETQYF | TGCGCCAGCAGCTTGGCGGTGCAGGGGATAGAGACCCAGTACTTC
- | TRBD1 | TRBJ1-5 | TRBV7-6 | CASSVGQGINQPQHF | TGTGCCAGCAGCGTGGGACAGGGGATCAATCAGCCCCAGCATTTT
once | - | TRBJ1-2 | TRBV29-1 | CSVLNPGTNYGYTF | TGCAGCGTTCTTAACCCGGGGACAAACTATGGCTACACCTTC
few | TRBD1 | TRBJ2-2 | TRBV30 | CAWTGGDRPNTGELFF | TGTGCCTGGACCGGCGGGGACAGGCCTAACACCGGGGAGCTGTTTTTT
- | TRBD2 | TRBJ2-1 | TRBV9 | CASSVAQAGVYNEQFF | TGTGCCAGCAGCGTAGCTCAAGCGGGGGTGTACAATGAGCAGTTCTTC
- | TRBD1 | TRBJ1-1 | TRBV27 | CASSPWDRGTEAFF | TGTGCCAGCAGTCCCTGGGACAGGGGGACTGAAGCTTTCTTT
- | - | TRBJ2-3 | TRBV4-3 | CASSQDLIAVSTDTQYF | TGCGCCAGCAGCCAAGATCTGATAGCGGTTAGCACAGATACGCAGTATTTT
- | - | TRBJ2-1 | TRBV7-6 | CASSLDPRKRIYNEQFF | TGTGCCAGCAGCTTAGACCCCCGAAAAAGGATCTACAATGAGCAGTTCTTC
- | TRBD1 | TRBJ2-7 | TRBV20-1 | CSARVGTGVYEQYF | TGCAGTGCTAGAGTTGGGACAGGGGTCTACGAGCAGTACTTC
- | - | TRBJ2-2 | TRBV7-8 | CASRTSWSTGELFF | TGTGCCAGCAGAACGAGTTGGAGCACCGGGGAGCTGTTTTTT
few | - | TRBJ2-5 | TRBV12-5 | CASGFARGVAETQYF | TGTGCTAGTGGTTTCGCGCGGGGAGTCGCAGAGACCCAGTACTTC
few | - | TRBJ2-1 | TRBV12-3/TRBV12-4 | CASTLLQVGEQFF | TGTGCCAGCACCCTACTCCAGGTGGGTGAGCAGTTCTTC
few | TRBD2 | TRBJ2-1 | TRBV10-3 | CAISESAGDAYNEQFF | TGTGCCATCAGTGAGTCTGCGGGAGACGCCTACAATGAGCAGTTCTTC
- | - | TRBJ2-7 | TRBV7-9 | CASSFDTDYEQYF | TGTGCCAGCAGCTTTGACACTGACTACGAGCAGTACTTC
- | - | TRBJ2-2 | TRBV4-1 | CASSQSPGSGELFF | TGCGCCAGCAGCCAATCGCCGGGTAGCGGGGAGCTGTTTTTT
- | - | TRBJ2-3 | TRBV20-1 | CSAIRDISTDTQYF | TGCAGTGCTATACGGGACATCAGCACAGATACGCAGTATTTT
few | - | TRBJ2-5 | TRBV2 | CASRAGPAQETQYF | TGTGCCAGCAGGGCGGGACCGGCGCAAGAGACCCAGTACTTC
- | TRBD1 | TRBJ2-1 | TRBV3-1 | CASSPGVGTGDYNEQFF | TGTGCCAGCAGCCCCGGCGTAGGGACAGGGGACTACAATGAGCAGTTCTTC
few | TRBD1 | TRBJ1-2 | TRBV7-2 | CASSSTGGIYYGYTF | TGTGCCAGCAGCTCGACAGGGGGCATATACTATGGCTACACCTTC
- | TRBD1 | TRBJ1-6 | TRBV11-2 | CASSWGQGNSPLHF | TGTGCCAGCAGCTGGGGACAGGGTAATTCACCCCTCCACTTT
- | - | TRBJ2-2 | TRBV30 | CAWREWTENTGELFF | TGTGCCTGGAGGGAATGGACGGAGAACACCGGGGAGCTGTTTTTT
- | TRBD2 | TRBJ2-1 | TRBV6-5 | CASSYSGLAGWFNEQFF | TGTGCCAGCAGTTACTCGGGACTAGCGGGATGGTTCAATGAGCAGTTCTTC
- | - | TRBJ1-6 | TRBV6-2/TRBV6-3 | CASSYPDGGTNNSPLHF | TGTGCCAGCAGTTACCCCGACGGGGGAACTAATAATTCACCCCTCCACTTT
- | - | TRBJ1-1 | TRBV19 | CASSIVGARGTEAFF | TGTGCCAGTAGTATAGTTGGGGCGCGAGGCACTGAAGCTTTCTTT
few | - | TRBJ1-2 | TRBV14 | CASSQSGGVLSGYTF | TGTGCCAGCAGCCAAAGCGGCGGAGTCTTAAGTGGCTACACCTTC
- | TRBD1 | TRBJ2-7 | TRBV5-1 | CASSRQGTNYEQYF | TGCGCCAGCAGCCGACAGGGGACGAACTACGAGCAGTACTTC
- | TRBD1 | TRBJ1-5 | TRBV27 | CASSPQGQGANQPQHF | TGTGCCAGCAGTCCTCAGGGACAGGGGGCGAATCAGCCCCAGCATTTT
- | - | TRBJ1-1 | TRBV15 | CATSRVTGTEAFF | TGTGCCACCAGCAGGGTGACCGGGACTGAAGCTTTCTTT
- | TRBD1 | TRBJ1-5 | TRBV10-3 | CAISPQGGQPQHF | TGTGCCATCAGCCCCCAGGGGGGTCAGCCCCAGCATTTT
- | - | TRBJ2-5 | TRBV4-1 | CASSQEAPDSKETQYF | TGCGCCAGCAGCCAGGAGGCGCCAGACTCGAAAGAGACCCAGTACTTC
few | - | TRBJ1-1 | TRBV2 | CASSLTRGWGITEAFF | TGTGCCAGCAGTTTAACGCGAGGGTGGGGGATCACTGAAGCTTTCTTT
few | TRBD2 | TRBJ2-5 | TRBV20-1 | CSAQGGLGGETQYF | TGCAGTGCCCAGGGTGGACTAGGCGGAGAGACCCAGTACTTC
- | - | TRBJ2-2 | TRBV24-1 | CATRRSENTGELFF | TGTGCCACCAGACGGAGCGAGAACACCGGGGAGCTGTTTTTT
few | - | TRBJ2-7 | TRBV5-1 | CASSLKGSSYEQYF | TGCGCCAGCAGCTTAAAAGGGTCCTCCTACGAGCAGTACTTC
- | - | TRBJ2-7 | TRBV30 | CAWSSGGSYEQYF | TGTGCCTGGTCATCCGGGGGCTCCTACGAGCAGTACTTC
- | TRBD2 | TRBJ2-7 | TRBV4-1 | CASSQAATSGSVYEQYF | TGCGCCAGCAGCCAAGCAGCTACTAGCGGGAGCGTCTACGAGCAGTACTTC
- | - | TRBJ2-3 | TRBV6-1 | CASIPRGFRADTQYF | TGTGCCAGCATACCTAGGGGTTTCAGGGCAGATACGCAGTATTTT
- | - | TRBJ2-3 | TRBV7-2 | CASSLVLGATDTQYF | TGTGCCAGCAGCTTAGTGTTGGGAGCCACAGATACGCAGTATTTT
- | TRBD1 | TRBJ2-7 | TRBV6-4 | CASSAPGTGDSYEQYF | TGTGCCAGCAGTGCCCCCGGGACAGGGGACTCCTACGAGCAGTACTTC
few | - | TRBJ2-1 | TRBV5-6 | CASSLGSGPYNEQFF | TGTGCCAGCAGCTTGGGCAGTGGGCCCTACAATGAGCAGTTCTTC
- | TRBD2 | TRBJ2-5 | TRBV9 | CASSVAGGMKETQYF | TGTGCCAGCAGCGTAGCGGGAGGGATGAAAGAGACCCAGTACTTC
few | - | TRBJ2-5 | TRBV11-1 | CASMITERGETQYF | TGTGCCAGCATGATAACAGAACGGGGAGAGACCCAGTACTTC
- | TRBD2 | TRBJ2-2 | TRBV6-4 | CASSDSAGGLSGELFF | TGTGCCAGCAGTGACTCAGCGGGGGGTTTATCCGGGGAGCTGTTTTTT
few | - | TRBJ2-3 | TRBV10-2 | CASWGERGPDTQYF | TGCGCCAGCTGGGGCGAGAGGGGCCCAGATACGCAGTATTTT
- | - | TRBJ2-5 | TRBV10-3 | CAISAGVGETQYF | TGTGCCATCAGTGCCGGGGTAGGGGAGACCCAGTACTTC